This TCR beta chain was sequenced in a study of metastatic and nonmetastatic thyroid tumors. Study context: From malignant and benign thyroid patients, repertoires in blood and in tumor or nodule tissue were compared.

Thyroid surgery took place with no prior treatment in any patient. This clone came up once. Its specificity is unknown. Per the original data handling: Researchers built a distant-metastasis classifier for papillary thyroid cancer that drew on CDR3 differences across clinicopathological groups. From the PCR reads, TCRdb re-called clones with MiXCR. TCRdb's processing, not the authors', yielded these V and J calls. Here the sample spans roughly 30,000 clones, over 15% being singletons. From germline, CDR1 is KGHSH and CDR2 LQKENI. The CDR3 spans 12 residues. V was clipped by 5 bases and J by 8 bases, with 12 bases between them. General study findings and limits: Relative to benign nodules, malignant thyroid tumors were reportedly characterized by significantly elevated TCR beta diversity in blood and tumor.

The origin of this receptor is a female donor with papillary thyroid cancer or a benign thyroid nodule (not recorded which). Some clones in this sample may be carry-over from other donors' samples. The sample consisted of blood. V gene TRBV18 combines with J gene TRBJ1-1; tentatively, D is TRBD1 (6 bases). The CDR3 region is CASSSIQGEAFF. CDR3 sequence (DNA): TGTGCCAGCTCATCCATACAGGGAGAAGCTTTCTTT.